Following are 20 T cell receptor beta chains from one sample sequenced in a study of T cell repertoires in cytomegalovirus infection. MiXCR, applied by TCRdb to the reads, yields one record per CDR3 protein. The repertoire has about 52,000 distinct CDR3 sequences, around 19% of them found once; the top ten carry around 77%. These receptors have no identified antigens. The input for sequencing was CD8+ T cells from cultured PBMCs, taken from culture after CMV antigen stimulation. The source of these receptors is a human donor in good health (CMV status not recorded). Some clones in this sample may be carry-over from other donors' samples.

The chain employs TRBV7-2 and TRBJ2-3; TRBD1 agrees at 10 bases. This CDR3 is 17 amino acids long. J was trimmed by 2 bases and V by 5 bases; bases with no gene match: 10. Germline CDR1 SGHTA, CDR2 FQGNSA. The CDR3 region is CASSRVPGQGFTDTQYF. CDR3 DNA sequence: TGTGCCAGCAGCCGGGTTCCGGGACAGGGGTTCACAGATACGCAGTATTTT.

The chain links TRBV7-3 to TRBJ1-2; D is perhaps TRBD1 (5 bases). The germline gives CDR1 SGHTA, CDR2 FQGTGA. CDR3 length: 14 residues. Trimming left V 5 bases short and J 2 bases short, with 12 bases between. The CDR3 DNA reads TGTGCCAGCAGCCCGCGGGGGGAAAACTATGGCTACACCTTC. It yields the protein CASSPRGENYGYTF.

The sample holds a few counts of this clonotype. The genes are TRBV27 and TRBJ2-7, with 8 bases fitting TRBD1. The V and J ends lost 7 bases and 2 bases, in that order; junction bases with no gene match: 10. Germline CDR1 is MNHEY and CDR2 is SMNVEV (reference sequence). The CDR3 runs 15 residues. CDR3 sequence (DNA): TGTGCCAGCAATCACCGACAGGGGAGGACCTACGAGCAGTACTTC. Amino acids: CASNHRQGRTYEQYF.

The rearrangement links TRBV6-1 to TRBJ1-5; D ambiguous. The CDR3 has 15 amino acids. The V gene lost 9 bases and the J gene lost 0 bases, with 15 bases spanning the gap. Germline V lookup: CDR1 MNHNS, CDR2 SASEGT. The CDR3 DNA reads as TGTGCCAGTAAGGGAGACGGAAATAGCAATCAGCCCCAGCATTTT. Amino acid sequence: CASKGDGNSNQPQHF.

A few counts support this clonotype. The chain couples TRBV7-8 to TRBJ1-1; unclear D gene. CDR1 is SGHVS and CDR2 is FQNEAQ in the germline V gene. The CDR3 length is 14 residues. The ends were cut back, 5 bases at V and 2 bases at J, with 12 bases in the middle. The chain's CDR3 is CASSPAPSNTEAFF. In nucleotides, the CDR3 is TGTGCCAGCAGCCCTGCACCATCAAACACTGAAGCTTTCTTT.

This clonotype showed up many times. CDR3 region: CASSPKGGNEQFF. In DNA form, the CDR3 reads TGTGCCAGCAGCCCCAAGGGTGGGAATGAGCAGTTCTTC. The rearrangement links TRBV7-9 to TRBJ2-1; no clear D. Trimming pared 5 bases from V and 7 bases from J, leaving 12 bases between. Germline V lookup: CDR1 SEHNR, CDR2 FQNEAQ (reference sequence). This CDR3 spans 13 amino acids.

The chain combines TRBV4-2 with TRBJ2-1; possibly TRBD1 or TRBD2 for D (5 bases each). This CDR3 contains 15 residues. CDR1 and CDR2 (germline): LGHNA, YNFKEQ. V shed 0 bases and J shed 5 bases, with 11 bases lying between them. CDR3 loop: CASSQERGPDNEQFF. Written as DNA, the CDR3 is TGTGCCAGCAGCCAAGAACGGGGCCCGGACAATGAGCAGTTCTTC.

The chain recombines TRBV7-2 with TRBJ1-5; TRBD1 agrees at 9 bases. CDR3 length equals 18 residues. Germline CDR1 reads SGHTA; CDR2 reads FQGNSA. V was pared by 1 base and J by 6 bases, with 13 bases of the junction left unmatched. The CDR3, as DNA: TGTGCCAGCAGCTTAGACAGGGGGCGGCGCGGCAATAGTCAGCCCCAGCATTTT. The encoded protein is CASSLDRGRRGNSQPQHF.

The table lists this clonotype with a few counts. The CDR3 region has the DNA TGTGCCAGCACGGTTTCTGACACTGAAGCTTTCTTT. It is translated as CASTVSDTEAFF. The chain carries TRBV2 and TRBJ1-1; D is undetermined. This CDR3 is 12 amino acids long. V was cut by 7 bases and J by 3 bases, with 9 bases left in between. The germline V gene has CDR1 SNHLY and CDR2 FYNNEI.

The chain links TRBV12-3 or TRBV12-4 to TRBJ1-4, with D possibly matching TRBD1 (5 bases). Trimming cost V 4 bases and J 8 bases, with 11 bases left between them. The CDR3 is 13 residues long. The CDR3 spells CASSSRWGEKLFF. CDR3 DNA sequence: TGTGCCAGCAGTTCCAGGTGGGGGGAAAAACTGTTTTTT.

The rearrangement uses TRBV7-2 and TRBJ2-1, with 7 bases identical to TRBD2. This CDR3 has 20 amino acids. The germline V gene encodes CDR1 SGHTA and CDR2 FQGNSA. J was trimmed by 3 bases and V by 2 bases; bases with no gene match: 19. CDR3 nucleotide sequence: TGTGCCAGCAGCTTAAGATCCCTAGCGGACGCCCGGGGGTACTACAATGAGCAGTTCTTC. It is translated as CASSLRSLADARGYYNEQFF.

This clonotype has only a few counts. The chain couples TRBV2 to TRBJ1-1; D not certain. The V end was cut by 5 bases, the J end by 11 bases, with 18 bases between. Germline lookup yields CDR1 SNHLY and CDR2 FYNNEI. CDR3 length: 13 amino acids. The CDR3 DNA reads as TGTGCCAGCAGTCCCGGGCCAGCCGCGGGGGCTTTCTTT. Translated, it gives CASSPGPAAGAFF.

Here the CDR3 DNA reads TGTGCCACGAGAAGGCAGGGGGGAAACACTGAAGCTTTCTTT. Residues: CATRRQGGNTEAFF. This chain connects TRBV7-9 to TRBJ1-1; 7 nucleotides agree with TRBD1. J gave up 2 bases and V 10 bases, and 10 bases lay outside the gene matches. Germline-derived CDR1 and CDR2 are SEHNR and FQNEAQ (reference sequence). This CDR3 is 14 amino acids long. The full variable domain, rest sourced from reference TRBV7-9 and TRBJ1-1, is DTGVSQNPRHKITKRGQNVTFRCDPISEHNRLYWYRQTLGQGPEFLTYFQNEAQLEKSRLLSDRFSAERPKGSFSTLEIQRTEQGDSAMYLCATRRQGGNTEAFFGQGTRLTVV.

The CDR3 loop is CASSQSAGQEETQYF. The CDR3 DNA sequence: TGCGCCAGCAGTCAATCGGCCGGACAGGAAGAGACCCAGTACTTC. The rearrangement links TRBV4-1 to TRBJ2-5; 7 nucleotides line up with TRBD1. Germline assignment: CDR1 MGHRA and CDR2 YSYEKL. This CDR3 has 15 amino acids. The V gene end was trimmed by 6 bases and the J gene end by 3 bases; junction bases not matched to a gene: 10.

CDR3 DNA sequence: TGTGCCAGCAGCTACAGGGATAACACTGAAGCTTTCTTT. The encoded protein is CASSYRDNTEAFF. This rearrangement joins TRBV7-6 to TRBJ1-1; D perhaps matches TRBD1 (6 bases). V was shortened by 4 bases and J by 2 bases, with 8 bases between the two germline ends. Germline CDR1 reads SGHVS; CDR2 reads FNYEAQ. CDR3 length: 13 amino acids. Using reference TRBV7-6 and TRBJ1-1 for the parts outside the CDR3, the full variable domain is GAGVSQSPRYKVTKRGQDVALRCDPISGHVSLYWYRQALGQGPEFLTYFNYEAQQDKSGLPNDRFSAERPEGSISTLTIQRTEQRDSAMYRCASSYRDNTEAFFGQGTRLTVV.

CDR3 region: CASSNTNQPQHF. CDR3 nucleotide sequence: TGTGCCAGCAGTAATACCAATCAGCCCCAGCATTTT. The V call is TRBV12-3 or TRBV12-4, the J call TRBJ1-5, with D unresolved. The CDR3 covers 12 residues. Trimming left V 5 bases short and J 3 bases short, with 5 bases between.

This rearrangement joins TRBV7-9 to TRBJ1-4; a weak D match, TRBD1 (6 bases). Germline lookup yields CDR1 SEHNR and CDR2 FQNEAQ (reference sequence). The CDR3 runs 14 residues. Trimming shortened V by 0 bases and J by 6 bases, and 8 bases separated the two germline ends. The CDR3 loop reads CASSLAGGDEKLFF. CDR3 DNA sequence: TGTGCCAGCAGCTTAGCTGGGGGCGATGAAAAACTGTTTTTT.

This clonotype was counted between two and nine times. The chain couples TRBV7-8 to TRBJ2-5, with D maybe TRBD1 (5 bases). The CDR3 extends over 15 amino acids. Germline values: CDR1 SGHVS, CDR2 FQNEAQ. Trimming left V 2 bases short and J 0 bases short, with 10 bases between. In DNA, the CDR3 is TGTGCCAGCAGCTTACCAGGGTCCAACCAAGAGACCCAGTACTTC. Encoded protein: CASSLPGSNQETQYF.

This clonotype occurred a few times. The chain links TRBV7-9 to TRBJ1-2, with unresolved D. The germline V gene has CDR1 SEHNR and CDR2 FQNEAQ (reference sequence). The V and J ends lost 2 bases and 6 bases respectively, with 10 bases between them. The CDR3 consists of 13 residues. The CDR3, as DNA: TGTGCCAGCAGCTTACCCAAGATAGATGGCTACACCTTC. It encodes CASSLPKIDGYTF.

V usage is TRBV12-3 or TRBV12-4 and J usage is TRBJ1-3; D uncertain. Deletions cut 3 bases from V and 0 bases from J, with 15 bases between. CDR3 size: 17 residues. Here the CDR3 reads CASSFVRTPSSGNTIYF. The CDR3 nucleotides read TGTGCCAGCAGTTTCGTGAGGACCCCCAGCTCTGGAAACACCATATATTTT.